The 10 T cell receptor beta chains below all came from one sample that was sequenced in a study of regulatory T cells in long-lasting Graves disease. Researchers made TCR beta libraries by using iRepertoire HTBI primers and running Arm-PCR on CDR3 regions. TCRdb passed the multiplex PCR reads through MiXCR, listing each CDR3 protein once. The sample yields some 500,000 distinct CDR3 sequences, 13% seen once. Described time point: newly diagnosed GD, antithyroid drugs for less than 3 months. The TCR library used RNA extracted from PBMCs. These same records also appear under a second study, on T cells in Graves' hyperthyroidism and ophthalmopathy.

The specimen comprised peripheral blood mononuclear cells (PBMCs), sampled at new diagnosis, from a patient treated with antithyroid drugs. Source of these receptors: a man aged 30 to 45 with Graves disease.

This clonotype was seen many times. The chain carries TRBV29-1 and TRBJ2-7; D possibly matches TRBD1 or TRBD2 (5 bases each). Trimming cost V 7 bases and J 3 bases, with 28 bases left between them. This CDR3 has 17 amino acids. Per germline, CDR1 SQVTM and CDR2 ANQGSEA. The CDR3 DNA follows: TGCAGCGCCAAGTGGCCGCTAGGGGACCCTTCCATCTACGAGCAGTACTTC. Protein: CSAKWPLGDPSIYEQYF.

This clonotype was detected many times. This sequence joins TRBV29-1 and TRBJ2-3; maybe TRBD2 (5 bases). Germline V gene data show CDR1 as SQVTM and CDR2 as ANQGSEA. CDR3 length: 14 amino acids. Trimming removed 3 bases at V and 4 bases at J, with 14 bases between. The chain's CDR3 is CSVDGESPADTQYF. The CDR3 DNA is TGCAGCGTTGATGGGGAGTCCCCTGCAGATACGCAGTATTTT.

This clonotype was seen more than once but under ten times. This sequence joins TRBV20-1 and TRBJ2-2; TRBD2 might be the D (5 bases). CDR3 size: 11 residues. Germline CDR1 and CDR2: DFQATT and SNEGSKA (reference sequence). Trimming took off 4 bases at V and 7 bases at J, with 7 bases between the two ends. The CDR3 DNA is TGCAGTGCTAAAGGAGGCGGGGAGCTGTTTTTT. This codes for CSAKGGGELFF.

This clonotype was detected ten times or more. The chain carries TRBV27 and TRBJ2-3; 9 bases map to TRBD2. The J segment lost 5 bases and the V segment lost 4 bases, leaving 7 bases of the junction unmatched. This CDR3 spans 15 amino acids. In germline, CDR1 is MNHEY, CDR2 SMNVEV (reference sequence). DNA of the CDR3: TGTGCCAGCAGTTGGCTAGCGGGATATGTAGATACGCAGTATTTT. Amino acid sequence: CASSWLAGYVDTQYF.

This clonotype was counted many times. The V gene is TRBV28, the J gene TRBJ2-7; TRBD1 aligns across 8 bases. Germline-derived CDR1 and CDR2 are MDHEN and SYDVKM. The length of the CDR3 is 14 residues. Unmatched junction bases numbered 11, after V lost 7 bases and J lost 6 bases. The CDR3 protein is CASNPDRGGREQYF. Here the CDR3 DNA reads TGTGCCAGCAACCCTGACAGGGGAGGCCGCGAGCAGTACTTC.

A note on this clonotype: Possible read error: a much larger clone is one base away. J is TRBJ2-3 and V is TRBV7-7; the D is unclear. The length of the CDR3 is 15 residues. Germline V lookup: CDR1 SSHAT, CDR2 FNYEAQ (reference sequence). CDR3 DNA sequence: TGTGCTAGCAGCTTGGGAACTACTAACACAGATACGCAGTATTTT. Translating it yields CASSLGTTNTDTQYF. Filled out from reference TRBV7-7 and TRBJ2-3, the complete variable domain reads GAGVSQSPRYKVTKRGQDVTLRCDPISSHATLYWYQQALGQGPEFLTYFNYEAQPDKSGLPSDRFSAERPEGSISTLTIQRTEQRDSAMYRCASSLGTTNTDTQYFGPGTRLTVL.

The count of this clonotype is one. The J gene is TRBJ2-4, the V gene TRBV20-1; either TRBD1 or TRBD2 may supply D (5 bases each). Per the germline V gene, CDR1 is DFQATT and CDR2 is SNEGSKA (reference sequence). This CDR3 is 15 amino acids long. Trimming removed 0 bases from V and 6 bases from J, with 15 bases in between. The CDR3 is CSARDAGPGRNIQYF. The CDR3 nucleotides read TGCAGTGCTAGAGATGCGGGCCCGGGACGAAACATTCAGTACTTC.

The sample holds many counts of this clonotype. The chain recombines TRBV29-1 with TRBJ2-4; TRBD1 agrees at 12 bases. Germline values: CDR1 SQVTM, CDR2 ANQGSEA. The CDR3 covers 17 residues. The J segment lost 3 bases and the V segment lost 7 bases, leaving 13 bases of the junction unmatched. The CDR3 DNA reads TGCAGCGGCCTTTCCGGGACAGGGGGCGTCGGCAAAAACATTCAGTACTTC. Encoded protein: CSGLSGTGGVGKNIQYF.

This clonotype was counted many times. This chain uses TRBV30 with TRBJ2-1; 8 positions match TRBD2. The CDR3 is 13 residues long. With 5 bases clipped from V and 9 bases from J, the junction kept 9 bases outside the gene matches. Germline CDR1 GTSNPN, CDR2 SVGIG (reference sequence). The CDR3 nucleotides are TGTGCCTGGTCCGCAGGAGCGGGAGTTGAGCAGTTCTTC. This gives the protein CAWSAGAGVEQFF.

This clonotype showed up just a few times. This may come from a read error, since a much larger clone is one base off. This CDR3 fails to terminate in the conserved phenylalanine or tryptophan, so it likely reflects a read error. V and J are TRBV7-9 and TRBJ1-5, with D tentatively TRBD1 (5 bases). This CDR3 region has 15 residues. The germline gives CDR1 SEHNR, CDR2 FQNEAQ (reference sequence). With 4 bases removed from V and 3 bases from J, the gap between germline ends came to 13 bases. CDR3 residues: CASSSGFPNNQPQHS. CDR3 in DNA: TGTGCCAGCAGCTCAGGGTTCCCTAACAATCAGCCCCAGCATTCT.